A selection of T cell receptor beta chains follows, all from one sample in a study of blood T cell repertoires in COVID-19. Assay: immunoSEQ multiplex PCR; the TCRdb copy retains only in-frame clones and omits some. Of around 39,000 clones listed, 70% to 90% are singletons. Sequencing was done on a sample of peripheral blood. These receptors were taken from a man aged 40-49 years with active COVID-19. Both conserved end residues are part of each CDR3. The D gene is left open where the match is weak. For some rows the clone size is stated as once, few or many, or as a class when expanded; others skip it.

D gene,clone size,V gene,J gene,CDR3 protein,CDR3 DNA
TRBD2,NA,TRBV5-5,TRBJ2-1,CASSQDGLADNEQFF,TGTGCCAGCAGCCAGGATGGACTAGCGGACAATGAGCAGTTCTTC
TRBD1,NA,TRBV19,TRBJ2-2,CASSRGQGTGELFF,TGTGCCAGTAGTCGGGGACAGGGGACCGGGGAGCTGTTTTTT
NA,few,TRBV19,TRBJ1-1,CASSTGPNTEAFF,TGTGCCAGTAGTACAGGGCCAAACACTGAAGCTTTCTTT
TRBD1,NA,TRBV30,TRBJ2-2,CAWRTRDRVYTGELFF,TGTGCCTGGAGGACCCGGGACAGGGTTTACACCGGGGAGCTGTTTTTT
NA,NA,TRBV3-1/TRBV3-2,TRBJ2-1,CASSPDNYNEQFF,TGTGCCAGCAGCCCTGACAACTACAATGAGCAGTTCTTC
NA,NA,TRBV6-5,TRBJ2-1,CASTNGLSNEQFF,TGTGCCAGCACAAACGGACTATCCAATGAGCAGTTCTTC
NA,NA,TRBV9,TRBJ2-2,CASNKGLSGELFF,TGTGCCAGCAACAAGGGGCTCAGCGGGGAGCTGTTTTTT
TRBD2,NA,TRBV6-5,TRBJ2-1,CASSYLAGGGNEQFF,TGTGCCAGCAGTTACCTAGCGGGAGGGGGCAATGAGCAGTTCTTC
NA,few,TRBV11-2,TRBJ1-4,CASSFGAATNEKLFF,TGTGCCAGCAGCTTTGGTGCAGCAACTAATGAAAAACTGTTTTTT
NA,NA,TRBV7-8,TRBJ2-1,CASSLRRGDEQFF,TGTGCCAGCAGCTTAAGACGCGGCGATGAGCAGTTCTTC
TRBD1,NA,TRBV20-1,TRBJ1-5,CSASPTGLDQPQHF,TGCAGTGCTAGTCCGACAGGGTTGGATCAGCCCCAGCATTTT
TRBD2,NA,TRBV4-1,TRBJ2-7,CASSQGPGGTGGTYEQYF,TGCGCCAGCAGCCAAGGGCCCGGAGGGACGGGAGGGACGTACGAGCAGTACTTC
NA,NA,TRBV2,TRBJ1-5,CASSGESTGLGQPQHF,TGTGCCAGCAGTGGGGAATCGACAGGTTTGGGACAGCCCCAGCATTTT
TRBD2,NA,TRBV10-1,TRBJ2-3,CASSGGTSGKRDTQYF,TGCGCCAGCAGTGGGGGGACTAGCGGGAAACGAGATACGCAGTATTTT
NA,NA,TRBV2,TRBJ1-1,CASSPDKNTEAFF,TGTGCCAGCAGTCCGGACAAGAACACTGAAGCTTTCTTT
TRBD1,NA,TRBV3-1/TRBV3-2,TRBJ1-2,CASSHPGQGNYGYTF,TGTGCCAGCAGCCACCCCGGACAGGGGAACTATGGCTACACCTTC
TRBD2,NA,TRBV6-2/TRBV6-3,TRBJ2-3,CASSYSAGGSTDTQYF,TGTGCCAGCAGTTATTCGGCGGGGGGTAGCACAGATACGCAGTATTTT
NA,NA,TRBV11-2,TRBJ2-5,CASSQQGRETQYF,TGTGCCAGCAGCCAACAGGGAAGAGAGACCCAGTACTTC
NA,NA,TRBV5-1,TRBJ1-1,CASSLSGTEAFF,TGCGCCAGCAGCTTGTCGGGCACTGAAGCTTTCTTT
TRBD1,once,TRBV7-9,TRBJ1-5,CASTVGTGSNQPQHF,TGTGCCAGCACCGTCGGGACAGGGAGCAATCAGCCCCAGCATTTT
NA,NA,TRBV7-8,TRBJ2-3,CASSFALVRRSTDTQYF,TGTGCCAGCAGCTTCGCTCTGGTCAGAAGATCCACAGATACGCAGTATTTT
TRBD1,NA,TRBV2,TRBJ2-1,CASSDQGAGGDEQFF,TGTGCCAGCAGTGATCAGGGGGCCGGAGGGGATGAGCAGTTCTTC
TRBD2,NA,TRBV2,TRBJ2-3,CASNRREGTDTQYF,TGTGCCAGCAATAGGCGGGAGGGCACAGATACGCAGTATTTT
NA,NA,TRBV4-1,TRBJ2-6,CASSQEGAGANVLTF,TGCGCCAGCAGCCAAGAGGGAGCTGGGGCCAACGTCCTGACTTTC
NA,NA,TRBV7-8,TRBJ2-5,CASSSPTGLKETQYF,TGTGCCAGCAGCTCACCTACAGGGTTAAAGGAGACCCAGTACTTC
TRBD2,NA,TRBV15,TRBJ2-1,CATSRGPAGTEQFF,TGTGCCACCAGCAGAGGGCCAGCGGGAACTGAGCAGTTCTTC
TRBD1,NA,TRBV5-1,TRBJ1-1,CASSLGQGSMNTEAFF,TGCGCCAGCAGCTTGGGACAGGGATCCATGAACACTGAAGCTTTCTTT
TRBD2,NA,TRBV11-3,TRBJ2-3,CASSLGTSRTDTQYF,TGTGCCAGCAGCTTAGGGACTAGCCGCACAGATACGCAGTATTTT
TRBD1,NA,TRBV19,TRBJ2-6,CASSRAWTGISGANVLTF,TGTGCCAGTAGTAGGGCCTGGACAGGGATCTCTGGGGCCAACGTCCTGACTTTC
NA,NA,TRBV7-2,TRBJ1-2,CASSLGTSMEGYTF,TGCGCCAGCAGCTTAGGTACGAGCATGGAGGGCTACACCTTC
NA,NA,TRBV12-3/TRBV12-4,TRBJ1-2,CASSPGGSGYTF,TGTGCCAGCAGCCCCGGGGGAAGCGGCTACACCTTC
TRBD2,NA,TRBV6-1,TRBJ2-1,CASSETWTSGKQFF,TGTGCCAGCAGTGAAACTTGGACTAGCGGGAAGCAGTTCTTC
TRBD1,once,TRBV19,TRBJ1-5,CASSPPDRGNQPQHF,TGTGCCAGTAGTCCCCCGGACAGGGGCAATCAGCCCCAGCATTTT
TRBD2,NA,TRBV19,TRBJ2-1,CASSMGTSGSYNEQFF,TGTGCCAGTAGTATGGGTACTAGCGGGAGTTACAATGAGCAGTTCTTC
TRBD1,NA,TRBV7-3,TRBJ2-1,CASSPGGDGSYNEQFF,TGTGCCAGCAGCCCAGGGGGAGACGGCTCCTACAATGAGCAGTTCTTC
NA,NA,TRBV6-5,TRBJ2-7,CASSPGSYEQYF,TGTGCCAGCAGTCCCGGCTCCTACGAGCAGTACTTC
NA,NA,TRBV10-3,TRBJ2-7,CAISESPGLEQYF,TGTGCCATCAGTGAGTCTCCAGGCCTGGAGCAGTACTTC
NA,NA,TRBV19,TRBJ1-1,CASSAGGGRTEAFF,TGTGCCAGTAGCGCGGGCGGGGGCCGGACTGAAGCTTTCTTT
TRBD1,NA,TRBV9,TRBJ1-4,CASSSEDRGHEKLFF,TGTGCCAGCAGCTCGGAAGACAGGGGGCATGAAAAACTGTTTTTT
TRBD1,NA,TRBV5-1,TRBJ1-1,CASSGGQGNFEAFF,TGCGCCAGCAGCGGTGGACAGGGGAATTTTGAAGCTTTCTTT
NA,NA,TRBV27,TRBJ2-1,CASSLGGTGEQFF,TGTGCCAGCAGTTTAGGGGGAACAGGGGAGCAGTTCTTC
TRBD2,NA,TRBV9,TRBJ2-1,CASSLPGLEGTEQFF,TGTGCCAGCAGCCTACCGGGACTAGAAGGTACTGAGCAGTTCTTC
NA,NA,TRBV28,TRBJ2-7,CASSRGRDNTYEQYF,TGTGCCAGCAGTCGGGGCCGGGACAATACCTACGAGCAGTACTTC
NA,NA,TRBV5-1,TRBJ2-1,CASSLVGGASEQFF,TGCGCCAGCAGCTTGGTGGGGGGGGCGAGTGAGCAGTTCTTC
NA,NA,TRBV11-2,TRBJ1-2,CASSLRQQGSYGYTF,TGTGCCAGCAGCTTAAGGCAACAGGGTAGCTATGGCTACACCTTC
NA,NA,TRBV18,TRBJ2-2,CASSYQGYTGELFF,TGTGCCAGCTCGTATCAGGGCTACACCGGGGAGCTGTTTTTT
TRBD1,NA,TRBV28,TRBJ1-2,CASSKAYGTGVNYGYTF,TGTGCCAGCAGTAAAGCCTATGGGACAGGGGTTAACTATGGCTACACCTTC
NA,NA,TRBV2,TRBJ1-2,CASSVSGEGGYTF,TGTGCCAGCAGTGTGTCAGGGGAGGGTGGCTACACCTTC
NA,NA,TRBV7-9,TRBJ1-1,CASSGQKTEAFF,TGTGCCAGCAGCGGGCAGAAGACTGAAGCTTTCTTT